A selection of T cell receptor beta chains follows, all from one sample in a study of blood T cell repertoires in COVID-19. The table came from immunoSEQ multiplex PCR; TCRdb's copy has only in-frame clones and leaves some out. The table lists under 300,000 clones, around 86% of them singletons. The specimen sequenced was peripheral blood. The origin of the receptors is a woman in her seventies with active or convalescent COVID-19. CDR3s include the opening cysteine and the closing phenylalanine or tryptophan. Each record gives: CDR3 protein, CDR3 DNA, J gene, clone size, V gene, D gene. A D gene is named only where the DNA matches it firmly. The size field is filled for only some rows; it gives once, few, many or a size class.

CDR3 protein: CAIRKGDSNQPQHF; CDR3 DNA: TGTGCCATCAGAAAAGGGGATAGCAATCAGCCCCAGCATTTT; J gene: TRBJ1-5; clone size: once; V gene: TRBV10-3; D gene: -
CDR3 protein: CASSPPGASYNEQFF; CDR3 DNA: TGTGCCAGCTCACCACCGGGGGCCTCCTACAATGAGCAGTTCTTC; J gene: TRBJ2-1; clone size: -; V gene: TRBV18; D gene: -
CDR3 protein: CASSRQGATDEKLFF; CDR3 DNA: TGCGCCAGCAGCCGACAGGGGGCGACCGATGAAAAACTGTTTTTT; J gene: TRBJ1-4; clone size: once; V gene: TRBV5-1; D gene: TRBD1
CDR3 protein: CASSPRGTGPQHF; CDR3 DNA: TGTGCCAGCAGCCCCCGGGGGACGGGGCCCCAGCATTTT; J gene: TRBJ1-5; clone size: -; V gene: TRBV3-1/TRBV3-2; D gene: -
CDR3 protein: CASRGTVSSGELFF; CDR3 DNA: TGTGCCAGCAGGGGGACTGTATCTTCCGGGGAGCTGTTTTTT; J gene: TRBJ2-2; clone size: -; V gene: TRBV6-4; D gene: -
CDR3 protein: CASSLPGLAYEQYF; CDR3 DNA: TGTGCCAGCAGCCTGCCGGGACTAGCTTACGAGCAGTACTTC; J gene: TRBJ2-7; clone size: -; V gene: TRBV14; D gene: TRBD2
CDR3 protein: CASSWTGARTEAFF; CDR3 DNA: TGTGCCAGCAGCTGGACAGGGGCGCGGACTGAAGCTTTCTTT; J gene: TRBJ1-1; clone size: -; V gene: TRBV11-2; D gene: TRBD1
CDR3 protein: CASSLTGRGITLQPQHF; CDR3 DNA: TGCGCCAGCAGTTTAACAGGGAGGGGGATAACCCTTCAGCCCCAGCATTTT; J gene: TRBJ1-5; clone size: -; V gene: TRBV10-2; D gene: -
CDR3 protein: CASSATFHAFF; CDR3 DNA: TGTGCCAGCAGTGCGACTTTCCATGCTTTCTTT; J gene: TRBJ1-1; clone size: -; V gene: TRBV25-1; D gene: -
CDR3 protein: CASSIIAWGTGRYEQYF; CDR3 DNA: TGTGCCAGTAGTATAATCGCCTGGGGGACAGGGCGTTACGAGCAGTACTTC; J gene: TRBJ2-7; clone size: -; V gene: TRBV19; D gene: TRBD1
CDR3 protein: CASSLPGGSYEQYF; CDR3 DNA: TGTGCCAGCAGCTTGCCCGGGGGGTCCTACGAGCAGTACTTC; J gene: TRBJ2-7; clone size: -; V gene: TRBV5-6; D gene: TRBD2
CDR3 protein: CASSIGTGTYEQYF; CDR3 DNA: TGTGCCAGTAGTATAGGGACAGGAACCTACGAGCAGTACTTC; J gene: TRBJ2-7; clone size: -; V gene: TRBV19; D gene: TRBD1
CDR3 protein: CATSDPRLDRGYEQYF; CDR3 DNA: TGTGCCACCAGTGACCCACGACTTGACAGAGGATACGAGCAGTACTTC; J gene: TRBJ2-7; clone size: -; V gene: TRBV24-1; D gene: -
CDR3 protein: CASTFWGREQDNQPQHF; CDR3 DNA: TGTGCCAGCACCTTCTGGGGCAGGGAACAGGACAATCAGCCCCAGCATTTT; J gene: TRBJ1-5; clone size: -; V gene: TRBV7-9; D gene: -
CDR3 protein: CASSQGASGGADTQYF; CDR3 DNA: TGCGCCAGCAGCCAAGGGGCTAGCGGGGGGGCAGATACGCAGTATTTT; J gene: TRBJ2-3; clone size: -; V gene: TRBV4-1; D gene: TRBD2
CDR3 protein: CASSSGQHTDTQYF; CDR3 DNA: TGTGCCAGCAGTTCTGGACAGCACACAGATACGCAGTATTTT; J gene: TRBJ2-3; clone size: -; V gene: TRBV7-2; D gene: -
CDR3 protein: CASSQQGSSYNEQFF; CDR3 DNA: TGCGCCAGCAGCCAACAGGGGAGCTCCTACAATGAGCAGTTCTTC; J gene: TRBJ2-1; clone size: -; V gene: TRBV4-1; D gene: -
CDR3 protein: CASSPHPTGKNTEAFF; CDR3 DNA: TGTGCCAGCAGTCCCCACCCGACAGGGAAGAACACTGAAGCTTTCTTT; J gene: TRBJ1-1; clone size: -; V gene: TRBV27; D gene: TRBD1
CDR3 protein: CASSSGGGREQYF; CDR3 DNA: TGTGCCAGCAGCTCTGGTGGAGGCCGCGAGCAGTACTTC; J gene: TRBJ2-7; clone size: -; V gene: TRBV7-9; D gene: -
CDR3 protein: CASSSQGFGEKLFF; CDR3 DNA: TGTGCCAGCAGTTCGCAGGGTTTTGGTGAAAAACTGTTTTTT; J gene: TRBJ1-4; clone size: -; V gene: TRBV27; D gene: -
CDR3 protein: CASSEVAGGPSSYNEQFF; CDR3 DNA: TGCGCCAGCAGTGAGGTAGCGGGGGGACCTTCCTCCTACAATGAGCAGTTCTTC; J gene: TRBJ2-1; clone size: -; V gene: TRBV10-2; D gene: TRBD2
CDR3 protein: CASSLGGVDTQYF; CDR3 DNA: TGTGCCAGCAGCTTAGGGGGGGTCGATACGCAGTATTTT; J gene: TRBJ2-3; clone size: -; V gene: TRBV5-4; D gene: -
CDR3 protein: CASRDYRENTEAFF; CDR3 DNA: TGCGCCAGCAGGGATTACAGGGAGAACACTGAAGCTTTCTTT; J gene: TRBJ1-1; clone size: -; V gene: TRBV4-3; D gene: -
CDR3 protein: CASGLGQGGQPQHF; CDR3 DNA: TGTGCTAGTGGTTTGGGACAGGGAGGTCAGCCCCAGCATTTT; J gene: TRBJ1-5; clone size: once; V gene: TRBV12-5; D gene: TRBD1
CDR3 protein: CASSQSGITGTESTDTQYF; CDR3 DNA: TGCGCCAGCAGTCAATCAGGGATTACCGGGACAGAGAGCACAGATACGCAGTATTTT; J gene: TRBJ2-3; clone size: -; V gene: TRBV23-1; D gene: TRBD1
CDR3 protein: CASSLGRERGREQYF; CDR3 DNA: TGTGCCAGCAGCTTAGGTCGGGAGCGGGGGAGGGAGCAGTACTTC; J gene: TRBJ2-7; clone size: -; V gene: TRBV7-2; D gene: TRBD2
CDR3 protein: CASTFSAGRTGELFF; CDR3 DNA: TGTGCCAGCACCTTCTCGGCAGGGAGGACCGGGGAGCTGTTTTTT; J gene: TRBJ2-2; clone size: -; V gene: TRBV7-2; D gene: -
CDR3 protein: CASSLVGQGQAGYTF; CDR3 DNA: TGTGCCAGCAGCTTAGTCGGACAGGGACAGGCTGGCTACACCTTC; J gene: TRBJ1-2; clone size: -; V gene: TRBV7-2; D gene: TRBD1
CDR3 protein: CASRQPSPGPQQAFF; CDR3 DNA: TGTGCCAGCAGACAACCCTCCCCAGGGCCTCAGCAAGCTTTCTTT; J gene: TRBJ1-1; clone size: -; V gene: TRBV6-6; D gene: -
CDR3 protein: CASRGGTSENYGYTF; CDR3 DNA: TGTGCCAGCAGGGGGGGGACTTCGGAAAACTATGGCTACACCTTC; J gene: TRBJ1-2; clone size: -; V gene: TRBV6-5; D gene: -
CDR3 protein: CASSLAAYNEQFF; CDR3 DNA: TGTGCCAGCAGCTTAGCAGCCTACAATGAGCAGTTCTTC; J gene: TRBJ2-1; clone size: few; V gene: TRBV11-2; D gene: -
CDR3 protein: CASSLSNQETQYF; CDR3 DNA: TGTGCCAGCAGCCTTAGCAACCAAGAGACCCAGTACTTC; J gene: TRBJ2-5; clone size: -; V gene: TRBV7-8; D gene: -
CDR3 protein: CASSRGGQSSYEQYF; CDR3 DNA: TGTGCCAGCAGCCGGGGCGGACAGAGCTCCTACGAGCAGTACTTC; J gene: TRBJ2-7; clone size: -; V gene: TRBV5-4; D gene: -
CDR3 protein: CSASLGDRNSPLHF; CDR3 DNA: TGCAGTGCTAGTTTGGGTGACAGGAATTCACCCCTCCACTTT; J gene: TRBJ1-6; clone size: few; V gene: TRBV20-1; D gene: -
CDR3 protein: CASTGLAGEKLFF; CDR3 DNA: TGTGCCAGTACGGGACTGGCGGGTGAAAAACTGTTTTTT; J gene: TRBJ1-4; clone size: few; V gene: TRBV19; D gene: -
CDR3 protein: CASSFTAGTIYF; CDR3 DNA: TGTGCCAGCAGTTTCACGGCAGGGACCATATATTTT; J gene: TRBJ1-3; clone size: many; V gene: TRBV12-3/TRBV12-4; D gene: -
CDR3 protein: CASSLRNSPLHF; CDR3 DNA: TGTGCCAGCAGTCTACGTAATTCACCCCTCCACTTT; J gene: TRBJ1-6; clone size: -; V gene: TRBV6-5; D gene: -
CDR3 protein: CASSREGAQRAFF; CDR3 DNA: TGTGCCAGCAGCCGAGAGGGGGCGCAGAGAGCTTTCTTT; J gene: TRBJ1-1; clone size: -; V gene: TRBV3-1/TRBV3-2; D gene: TRBD1
CDR3 protein: CASSLGDRAREQYF; CDR3 DNA: TGTGCCAGCAGCTTAGGGGACAGGGCCCGCGAGCAGTACTTC; J gene: TRBJ2-7; clone size: few; V gene: TRBV7-9; D gene: TRBD1
CDR3 protein: CASSFFSWEKGTEAFF; CDR3 DNA: TGCGCCAGCAGCTTCTTCTCGTGGGAGAAGGGCACTGAAGCTTTCTTT; J gene: TRBJ1-1; clone size: -; V gene: TRBV5-1; D gene: -
CDR3 protein: CASSFAAGGFRSSYEQYF; CDR3 DNA: TGTGCCAGCAGCTTTGCAGCGGGGGGATTCAGGAGCTCCTACGAGCAGTACTTC; J gene: TRBJ2-7; clone size: -; V gene: TRBV7-2; D gene: TRBD2
CDR3 protein: CASSQGARVRTEAFF; CDR3 DNA: TGTGCCAGTAGTCAGGGGGCGCGGGTAAGGACTGAAGCTTTCTTT; J gene: TRBJ1-1; clone size: -; V gene: TRBV19; D gene: TRBD1
CDR3 protein: CASRTRDSHEQFF; CDR3 DNA: TGTGCCAGCAGGACCCGGGACTCTCATGAGCAGTTCTTC; J gene: TRBJ2-1; clone size: -; V gene: TRBV12-3/TRBV12-4; D gene: -
CDR3 protein: CASSSAGLNTEAFF; CDR3 DNA: TGTGCCAGCAGTTCCGCAGGTCTGAACACTGAAGCTTTCTTT; J gene: TRBJ1-1; clone size: -; V gene: TRBV27; D gene: -
CDR3 protein: CASRWTGNNYGYTF; CDR3 DNA: TGTGCCAGCCGTTGGACAGGGAATAACTATGGCTACACCTTC; J gene: TRBJ1-2; clone size: -; V gene: TRBV6-2/TRBV6-3; D gene: TRBD1
CDR3 protein: CASSATGHNGYTF; CDR3 DNA: TGTGCCAGCAGCGCTACCGGACATAATGGCTACACCTTC; J gene: TRBJ1-2; clone size: few; V gene: TRBV9; D gene: -